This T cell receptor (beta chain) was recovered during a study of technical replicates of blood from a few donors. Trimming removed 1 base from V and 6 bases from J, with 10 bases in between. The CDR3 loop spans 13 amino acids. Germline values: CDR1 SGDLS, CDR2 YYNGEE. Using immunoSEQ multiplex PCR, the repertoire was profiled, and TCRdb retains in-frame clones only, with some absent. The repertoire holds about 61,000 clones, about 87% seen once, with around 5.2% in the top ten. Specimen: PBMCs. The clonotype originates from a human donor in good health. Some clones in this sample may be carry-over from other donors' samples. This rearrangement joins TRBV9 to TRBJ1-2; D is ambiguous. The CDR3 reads CASSVRGGDGYTF. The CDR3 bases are TGTGCCAGCAGCGTACGGGGTGGGGATGGCTACACCTTC.